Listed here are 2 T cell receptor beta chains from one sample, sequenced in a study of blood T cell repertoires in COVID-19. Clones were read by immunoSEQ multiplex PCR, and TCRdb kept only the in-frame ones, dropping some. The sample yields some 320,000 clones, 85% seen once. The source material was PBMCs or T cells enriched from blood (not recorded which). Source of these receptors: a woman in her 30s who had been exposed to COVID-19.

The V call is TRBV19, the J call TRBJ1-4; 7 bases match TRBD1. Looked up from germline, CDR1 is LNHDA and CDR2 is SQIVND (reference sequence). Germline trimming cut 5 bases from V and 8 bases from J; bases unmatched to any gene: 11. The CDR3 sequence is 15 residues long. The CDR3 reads CASSYLEQGKEKLFF. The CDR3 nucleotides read TGTGCCAGTAGTTACCTTGAACAGGGGAAAGAAAAACTGTTTTTT.

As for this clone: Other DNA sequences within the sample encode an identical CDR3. The CDR3 sequence is CASSLTGNTEAFF. DNA for the CDR3: TGTGCCAGCAGCTTAACCGGGAACACTGAAGCTTTCTTT. The chain links TRBV7-2 to TRBJ1-1, with D unresolved. Trimming cost V 2 bases and J 1 base, with 5 bases left between them. Germline V CDR1 and CDR2: SGHTA, FQGNSA. The CDR3 has 13 residues.